This TCR beta chain was identified in a study of shared clonotypes between healthy human individuals. Study in general: Three men and two women, aged 18 to 49, were donors. Donors had three CD4 naive, three CD4 memory, two CD8 naive and one CD8 memory plate apiece.

In regard to this clone: The antigen is undetermined.

Method: immunoSEQ multiplex PCR; TCRdb's copy keeps in-frame clones and lacks some. The sample lists over 1.4 million clones, over 95% occurring once. Study conclusions and caveats: The study found lower generation probabilities in non-shared clonotypes than in those shared by all four donors.

Germline-derived CDR1 and CDR2 are SGHVS and FNYEAQ. This CDR3 has 17 residues. V dropped 7 bases and J dropped 7 bases, with 26 bases sitting between them. Sequenced sample: naive CD4+ T cells sorted from blood. Noted subset: CD45RA+ positively selected. The clonotype originates from a man aged 25 to 40 in good health. This sequence joins TRBV7-6 and TRBJ2-1; D is tentatively TRBD1 or TRBD2 (6 bases each). The CDR3 DNA is TGTGCCAGCACCTCCCGTGGTCGGGGGCCCGGTTTAAATGAGCAGTTCTTC. Protein sequence: CASTSRGRGPGLNEQFF.